This T cell receptor (beta chain) was sequenced in a study of T cell changes during pregnancy in multiple sclerosis. Libraries were prepared by immunoSEQ multiplex PCR; TCRdb keeps only in-frame clonotypes and omits some of them. In the table there are 64,000 or so clones, 92% of which are singletons. Germline assignment: CDR1 MGHRA and CDR2 YSYEKL. Deletions cut 4 bases from V and 8 bases from J, with 12 bases between. This CDR3 has 13 residues. This receptor was obtained from a female donor with multiple sclerosis, enrolled in a pregnancy study. The chain employs TRBV4-1 and TRBJ2-1; D gene unclear. The material sequenced was peripheral blood, taken in the first trimester of pregnancy. CDR3 in amino acids: CASSPPGNYEQFF. Here the CDR3 DNA reads TGCGCCAGCAGCCCCCCAGGTAACTATGAGCAGTTCTTC.